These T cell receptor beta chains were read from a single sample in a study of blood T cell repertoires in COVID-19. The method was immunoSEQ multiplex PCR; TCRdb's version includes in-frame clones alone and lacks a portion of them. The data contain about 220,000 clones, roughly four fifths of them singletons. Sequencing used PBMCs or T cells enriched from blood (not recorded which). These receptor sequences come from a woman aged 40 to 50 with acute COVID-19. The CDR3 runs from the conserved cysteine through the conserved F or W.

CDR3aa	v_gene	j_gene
CASSRTSGGHPDTQYF	TRBV5-6	TRBJ2-3
CASSEAGTKSAF	TRBV10-2	TRBJ2-4
CASSQALNTEAFF	TRBV14	TRBJ1-1
CASSVAHRSGGNTDTQYF	TRBV9	TRBJ2-3
CASSRGRNGETQYF	TRBV10-2	TRBJ2-5
CASSSGSSYNEQFF	TRBV19	TRBJ2-1
CASARDIGSYEQYF	TRBV19	TRBJ2-7
CASSLDRGNTIYF	TRBV5-1	TRBJ1-3
CASSESSGRLGEQFF	TRBV10-1	TRBJ2-1
CASSLGTSGLRAQYF	TRBV9	TRBJ2-5
CASSSGYNQPQHF	TRBV11-2	TRBJ1-5
CASSPQGQGSSYEQYF	TRBV18	TRBJ2-7
CASSQVGDEQFF	TRBV4-1	TRBJ2-1
CASSLSPGGSPLHF	TRBV5-4	TRBJ1-6
CASSLGHSPPNEKLFF	TRBV5-1	TRBJ1-4
CSASRIDWDTEAFF	TRBV20-1	TRBJ1-1
CASSSPVETGAGNTIYF	TRBV7-9	TRBJ1-3
CASSAVTSGGTEQYF	TRBV19	TRBJ2-7
CASSSPGANVLTF	TRBV6-5	TRBJ2-6
CASRTGEETQYF	TRBV19	TRBJ2-5
CASSPNPHRDTTYNEQFF	TRBV7-3	TRBJ2-1
CASSETQFAASYNEQFF	TRBV6-1	TRBJ2-1
CASSMDSGNTEAFF	TRBV19	TRBJ1-1
CASSFTGGVNYGYTF	TRBV7-3	TRBJ1-2
CASSLRGHNTHEQFF	TRBV7-3	TRBJ2-1
CASSLGQTAEAFF	TRBV11-3	TRBJ1-1
CSVEREAGNEQFF	TRBV29-1	TRBJ2-1
CASHSGDNTDTQYF	TRBV5-1	TRBJ2-3